The entry below gives a single TCR beta chain sequence along with its context. Its specificity is not known. There were TCR beta CDR3 regions amplified from RNA transcripts. A first-round RT-PCR of the TCR CDR3 used the HTBI primer set. TCRdb re-derived calls from the multiplex PCR reads in MiXCR, one entry per CDR3 protein. The profile shows approximately 400,000 distinct CDR3 sequences, about 20% of them singletons. The data originate from a study of T cells in Graves' hyperthyroidism and ophthalmopathy. For the study at large: At initial diagnosis, before any treatment had begun, peripheral blood was obtained.

The CDR3 is 15 amino acids. The germline gives CDR1 SGHRS, CDR2 YFSETQ. Trimming cost V 2 bases and J 0 bases, with 6 bases left between them. General study results and limits: Most thyroid clonotypes expanded above 0.001 appeared in blood too.

Fresh peripheral blood, 10 ml, was the source of the PBMCs. This sequence originates from a woman between 18 and 29 years old with Graves' hyperthyroidism. The chain has TRBV5-1 and TRBJ2-6; unclear D gene. Sequences were obtained from blood. In DNA form, the CDR3 reads TGCGCCAGCAGCTTTCAGATCTCTGGGGCCAACGTCCTGACTTTC. Protein: CASSFQISGANVLTF.